This TCR beta chain emerged from a study of CD8 T cells in Susac syndrome. The ends were cut back, 5 bases at V and 6 bases at J, with 15 bases in the middle. The CDR3 spans 14 residues. Sequencing targeted TCR beta in T cells from blood (CD8+ and CD4+). TEMRA cells underwent FACS enrichment and CD8+ and CD4+ T cells underwent negative isolation. RNA, at about 0.45 to 1 ug, was reverse transcribed with random hexamers. Across 54 Vbeta and 13 Jbeta, immunoSEQ multiplex PCR amplified TCR beta CDR3. TCRdb re-called the immunoSEQ multiplex PCR reads through MiXCR, storing one row per CDR3 protein. This sample has about 180,000 distinct CDR3 sequences, with just under 95% found just once. General study results and limits: The CD4+ T cell repertoire of patients with Susac syndrome showed no detectable clonal expansion.

For this clonotype: What it binds is unknown.

The J gene is TRBJ2-3, the V gene TRBV12-3 or TRBV12-4; tentatively, D is TRBD1 or TRBD2 (5 bases each). The origin of this receptor is a human donor with Susac syndrome. The specimen sequenced was CD4+ T cells from PBMCs. The CDR3 DNA follows: TGTGCCAGCAGTAAGGGACCGGCATTGGATACGCAGTATTTT. Protein sequence: CASSKGPALDTQYF.